Below, one T cell receptor beta chain is given with its context. The PCR used 60 Vbeta and 13 Jbeta primers. Method: immunoSEQ multiplex PCR; TCRdb's copy keeps in-frame clones and lacks some. Of 90,000 to 130,000 clones listed, about four fifths were seen once; the top ten hold about a fifth. This record belongs to a study of cytomegalovirus exposure and HLA in healthy donors. Trimming left V 2 bases short and J 4 bases short, with 14 bases between. CDR3 length: 15 amino acids. Looked up from germline, CDR1 is MNHEY and CDR2 is SMNVEV (reference sequence). Sequences were obtained from PBMCs. This chain joins TRBV27 and TRBJ2-5; maybe TRBD2 (6 bases). The TCR originated in a man aged 25-45 years in good health and CMV-seropositive. CDR3 nucleotides: TGTGCCAGCAGTTTAGTGGACCCGCGGGGAGAGACCCAGTACTTC. It codes for CASSLVDPRGETQYF.